The following is a T cell receptor (beta chain) sequence with its context. What it recognizes is unknown. Scientists made TCR beta cDNA using 5'RACE template switching with UMIs. TCRdb re-analyzed the 5' RACE reads; it lists each CDR3 protein once, without DNA. The listing records roughly 180,000 distinct CDR3 sequences. The data were obtained in a study of T cells expressing NK-cell markers. For the study at large: HCMV seropositivity marked most of the eight sequenced donors; one was seronegative.

This CDR3 is 14 amino acids long. Germline CDR1 is SGHRS and CDR2 is YFSETQ. Study outcomes and limitations: Dominant NKG2C+ clonotypes in a handful of donors made up about 1.0-7.0% of CD8+ T cells. Evidence did not settle whether expanded NKG2C+ T cell clones targeted HCMV.

The sample taken for sequencing was blood T cells: a sorted CD56 or NKG2C T cell subset, CD4+ or CD8+ T cells, or bulk PBMC T cells (not recorded which). V and J are TRBV5-1 and TRBJ1-4; the D gene TCRdb calls, TRBD1, cannot be checked with no DNA. The receptor's source is a woman aged 18-70 years in good health. This CDR3 is CASSLGGSKEKLFF.